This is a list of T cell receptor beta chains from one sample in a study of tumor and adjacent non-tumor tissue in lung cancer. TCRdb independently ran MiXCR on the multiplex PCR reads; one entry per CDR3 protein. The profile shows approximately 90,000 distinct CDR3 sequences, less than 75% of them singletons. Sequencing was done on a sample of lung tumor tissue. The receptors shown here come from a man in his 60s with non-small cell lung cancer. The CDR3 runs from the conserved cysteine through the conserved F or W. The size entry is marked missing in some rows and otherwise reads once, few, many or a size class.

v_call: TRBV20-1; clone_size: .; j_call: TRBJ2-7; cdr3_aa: CSAKEDRMYEQYF
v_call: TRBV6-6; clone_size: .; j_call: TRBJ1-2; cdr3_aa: CASSGVGYYTF
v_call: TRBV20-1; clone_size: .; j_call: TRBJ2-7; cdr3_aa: CIARDRSYEQYF
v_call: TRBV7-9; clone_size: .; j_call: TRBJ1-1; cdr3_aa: CTSSSQTNTEAFF
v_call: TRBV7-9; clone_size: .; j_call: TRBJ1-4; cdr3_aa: CASSQTTANEKLFF
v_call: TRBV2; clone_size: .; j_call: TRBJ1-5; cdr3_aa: CASSEASGQFGQPQHF
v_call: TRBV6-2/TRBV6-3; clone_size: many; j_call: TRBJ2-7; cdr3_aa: CASSSRARGVEQYF
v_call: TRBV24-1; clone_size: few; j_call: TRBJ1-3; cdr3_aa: CATSDFRDTIYF
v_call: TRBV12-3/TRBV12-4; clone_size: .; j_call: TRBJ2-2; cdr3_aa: CANDGASGRPTGELFF
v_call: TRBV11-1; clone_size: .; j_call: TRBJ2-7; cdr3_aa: CASSFPGGTYERYF
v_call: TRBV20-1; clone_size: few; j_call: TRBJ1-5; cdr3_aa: CSATGGAGQPQHF
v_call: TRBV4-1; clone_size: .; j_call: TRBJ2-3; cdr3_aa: CPSGQYDTPGRTTDTQYF
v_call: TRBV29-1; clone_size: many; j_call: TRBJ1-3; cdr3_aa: CSASPTGDGNTIYF
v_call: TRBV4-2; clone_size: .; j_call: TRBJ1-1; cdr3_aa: CASGQVTQGMGNTEAFF
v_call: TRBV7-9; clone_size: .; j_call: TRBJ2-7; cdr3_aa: CASSLEETSGVSGQYF
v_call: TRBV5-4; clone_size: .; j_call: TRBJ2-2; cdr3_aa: CASNLEAVANTGELFF
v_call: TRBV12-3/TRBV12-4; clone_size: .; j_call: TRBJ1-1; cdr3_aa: CCSTAWTGEAFF
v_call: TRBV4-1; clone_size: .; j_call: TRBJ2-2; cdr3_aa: CAGSPQTPVTTGELFF
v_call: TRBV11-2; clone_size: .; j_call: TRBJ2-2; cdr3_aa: CASSSGLAGATNPWELFF
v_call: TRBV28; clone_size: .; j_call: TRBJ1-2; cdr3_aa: CASSLTGGNYGYTF
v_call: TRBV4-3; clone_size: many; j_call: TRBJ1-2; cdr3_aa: CASSQDLGARYGYTF
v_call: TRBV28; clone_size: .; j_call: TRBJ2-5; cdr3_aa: CARRSGAGTRQETQYF
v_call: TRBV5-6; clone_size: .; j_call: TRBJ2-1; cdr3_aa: CASSLSVGQSRQFF
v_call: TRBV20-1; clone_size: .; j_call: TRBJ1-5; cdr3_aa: CSARSGLDQSQHF
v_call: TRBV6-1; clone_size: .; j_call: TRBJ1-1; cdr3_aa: CASKEQFGDINTEGFF
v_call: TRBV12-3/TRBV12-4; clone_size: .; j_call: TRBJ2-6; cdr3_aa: CAGSPETSVSGANVLTF
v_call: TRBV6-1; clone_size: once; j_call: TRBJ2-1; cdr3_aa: CVSSASGTSYNEQFF
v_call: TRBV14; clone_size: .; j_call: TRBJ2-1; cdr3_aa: CASSSNLDNEQSF
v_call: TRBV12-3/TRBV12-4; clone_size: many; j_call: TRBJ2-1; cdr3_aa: CASSLARGQGPSSEQFF
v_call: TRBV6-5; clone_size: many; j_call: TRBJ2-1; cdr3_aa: CASSPGIANLEQFF
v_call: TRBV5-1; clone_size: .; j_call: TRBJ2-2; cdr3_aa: CASSSIAGNTGKLFF
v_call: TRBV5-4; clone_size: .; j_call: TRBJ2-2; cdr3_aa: CTSSLEAGANTGELLF
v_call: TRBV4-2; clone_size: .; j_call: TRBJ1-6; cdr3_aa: CASSQDEKWVKNNSLLHF
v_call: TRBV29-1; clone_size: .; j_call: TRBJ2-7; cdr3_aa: CSVEGSHNSYNEQYF
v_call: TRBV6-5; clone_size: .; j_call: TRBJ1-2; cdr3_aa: CASSYSGGQGGYIF
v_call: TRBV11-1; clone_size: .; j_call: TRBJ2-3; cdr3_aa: CASSLRGRERRTDTQYF
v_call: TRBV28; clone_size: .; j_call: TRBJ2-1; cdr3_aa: CASGFPGLAGWYEQFF
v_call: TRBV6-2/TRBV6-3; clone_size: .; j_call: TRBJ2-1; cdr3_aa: CVSSYCGNEQFF
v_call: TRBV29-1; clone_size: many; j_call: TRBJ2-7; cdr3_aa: CSVGAIGQGAIPEQYF
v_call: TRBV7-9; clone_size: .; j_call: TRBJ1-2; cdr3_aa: CASSTRQGDYGYTF
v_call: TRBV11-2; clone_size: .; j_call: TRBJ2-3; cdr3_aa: CSSGLRQEYEDTQYF
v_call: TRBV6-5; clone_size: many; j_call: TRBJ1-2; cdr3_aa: CASRGGDRGYTF